These 30 T cell receptor beta chains came from one sample sequenced in a study of cytomegalovirus exposure and HLA in healthy donors. A multiplex PCR was run with 60 Vbeta primers and 13 Jbeta primers. Profiling relied on immunoSEQ multiplex PCR, and the TCRdb table lists in-frame clones only, not all of them. The data show some 150,000 clones, 65% to 80% seen once. The sequenced sample consisted of PBMCs. These receptors all stem from a woman between 25 and 40 years old in good health and CMV-seronegative.

The rearrangement uses TRBV15 and TRBJ2-7, with 8 positions matching TRBD1. The germline V gene has CDR1 LNHNV and CDR2 YYDKDF (reference sequence). The CDR3 covers 14 residues. J lost 5 bases, V lost 4 bases, and 7 bases had no gene match. The CDR3 DNA sequence: TGTGCCACCAGCACCCCGGACAGGGTCCACGAGCAGTACTTC. Protein product: CATSTPDRVHEQYF.

The V call is TRBV7-2, the J call TRBJ2-7, with 8 bases identical to TRBD1. Germline V gene sequence: CDR1 SGHTA, CDR2 FQGNSA. The CDR3 loop spans 16 amino acids. The junction had 9 bases not matched to a gene; V was cut back by 1 base and J by 4 bases. As DNA, the CDR3 is TGTGCCAGCAGCTTAGAAGGGGACAGGCGGGTATACGAGCAGTACTTC. Translated, it gives CASSLEGDRRVYEQYF.

The chain couples TRBV4-3 to TRBJ2-3, with 7 nucleotides matching TRBD2. Trimming removed 1 base from V and 4 bases from J; junction bases left unmatched: 8. The CDR3 covers 16 residues. Germline V gene lookup returns CDR1 LGHNA and CDR2 YSLEER. The CDR3 reads CASSQVTSGIADTQYF. The CDR3 nucleotides read TGCGCCAGCAGCCAAGTTACAAGCGGGATAGCAGATACGCAGTATTTT.

J is TRBJ2-2 and V is TRBV28, with D possibly TRBD1 on 6 matching bases. The CDR3 has 14 residues. Between the trimmed V and J ends, which lost 10 bases and 4 bases, there was a span of 16 bases. In germline, CDR1 is MDHEN, CDR2 SYDVKM. CDR3 in DNA: TGTGCCACCCATATCACAGGGTTCACCGGGGAGCTGTTTTTT. Translation: CATHITGFTGELFF.

V is TRBV19 and J is TRBJ1-2, with 9 bases that match TRBD1. The V gene's germline CDR1 is LNHDA and CDR2 SQIVND (reference sequence). The CDR3 consists of 13 residues. Trimming cost V 6 bases and J 5 bases; bases outside gene matches: 4. The CDR3 protein is CASRTTGGYGYTF. Here the CDR3 DNA reads TGTGCCAGTAGAACGACAGGGGGATATGGCTACACCTTC.

The chain has TRBV2 and TRBJ2-7, with D unclear. From germline, CDR1 is SNHLY and CDR2 FYNNEI. The CDR3 is 15 residues long. V shed 2 bases and J shed 5 bases, with 16 bases lying between them. This CDR3 reads CASSELTERWDEQYF. As DNA, the CDR3 is TGTGCCAGCAGTGAACTCACGGAGCGATGGGACGAGCAGTACTTC.

The chain links TRBV11-2 to TRBJ2-1, with 7 nucleotides matching TRBD2. V shed 3 bases, J shed 0 bases, and the junction held 14 bases outside the gene matches. CDR3 length equals 19 residues. Germline CDR1 and CDR2: SGHAT and FQNNGV. The CDR3, as DNA: TGTGCCAGCAGCTTCCCGGGTGGTGTACCTAGCGGCTCCTACAATGAGCAGTTCTTC. It encodes CASSFPGGVPSGSYNEQFF.

This chain joins TRBV5-1 and TRBJ2-2; 11 bases match TRBD1. V lost 3 bases, J lost 6 bases, and 4 bases stayed unmatched. CDR1 SGHRS and CDR2 YFSETQ come from the germline V gene. This CDR3 has 15 amino acids. The CDR3 loop reads CASSWTGGKAGELFF. Written as DNA, the CDR3 is TGCGCCAGCAGCTGGACAGGGGGCAAGGCCGGGGAGCTGTTTTTT.

This clone was recorded a few times. The chain has TRBV9 and TRBJ2-1; 9 positions match TRBD2. The CDR3 contains 16 residues. Germline V CDR1 and CDR2: SGDLS, YYNGEE. The trim removed 0 bases at V and 10 bases at J, leaving 11 bases unmatched. DNA for the CDR3: TGTGCCAGCAGCGTAGTTGGGGCGGGGGGGCGGAGAGAGCAGTTCTTC. Translated: CASSVVGAGGRREQFF.

A few counts support this clone. This chain uses TRBV5-4 with TRBJ2-1; 7 bases are shared with TRBD2. CDR3 length: 14 amino acids. Germline assignment: CDR1 SGHNT and CDR2 YYREEE (reference sequence). The V and J ends lost 1 base and 5 bases, in that order; junction bases with no gene match: 3. The CDR3: CASSLTGRDNEQFF. As DNA, the CDR3 is TGTGCCAGCAGCTTGACGGGGAGGGACAATGAGCAGTTCTTC.

The chain recombines TRBV14 with TRBJ2-1; 7 bases map to TRBD1. Trimming at V came to 3 bases and at J to 5 bases, leaving 7 bases not matched to a gene. The CDR3 contains 15 residues. The germline CDR1 and CDR2 sequences are SGHDN and FVKESK. The CDR3 protein is CASSQRQGRDNEQFF. The CDR3 region has the DNA TGTGCCAGCAGCCAGAGACAGGGTAGGGACAATGAGCAGTTCTTC.

The CDR3 is CASSYRGVVNEQFF. The CDR3 DNA is TGTGCCAGCAGTTACCGCGGGGTGGTCAATGAGCAGTTCTTC. This chain connects TRBV28 to TRBJ2-1, with D possibly being TRBD2 (6 bases). CDR1 and CDR2 from the germline V gene are MDHEN and SYDVKM. V lost 4 bases to trimming and J lost 6 bases, with 13 bases between them. The CDR3 totals 14 residues.

This rearrangement joins TRBV6-5 to TRBJ2-7; the D is unclear. Germline assignment: CDR1 MNHEY and CDR2 SVGAGI. V lost 6 bases and J 3 bases, leaving 12 bases between the germline ends. This CDR3 is 13 amino acids long. As DNA, the CDR3 is TGTGCCAGCAGGGTAGAATCCAACTACGAGCAGTACTTC. Translating gives CASRVESNYEQYF.

The chain uses TRBV2 and TRBJ1-2, with 10 bases that match TRBD1. The CDR3 sequence is 14 residues long. Germline trimming cut 7 bases from V and 6 bases from J; bases unmatched to any gene: 8. Germline lookup yields CDR1 SNHLY and CDR2 FYNNEI. The CDR3 sequence: CASTATGGWNGYTF. The CDR3 DNA sequence: TGTGCCAGCACCGCGACAGGGGGCTGGAATGGCTACACCTTC.

The CDR3 nucleotides read TGTGCCAGCAGCGGACCGGACAGGACTAACTCTGGAAACACCATATATTTT. As protein: CASSGPDRTNSGNTIYF. The chain joins TRBV7-9 to TRBJ1-3; TRBD1 matches at 7 bases. This CDR3 contains 17 residues. Germline CDR1 SEHNR, CDR2 FQNEAQ (reference sequence). J lost 0 bases, V lost 5 bases, and 10 bases had no gene match.

The sample holds a few counts of this clone. The chain carries TRBV28 and TRBJ1-1; the match to TRBD1 covers 8 bases. Germline V gene lookup returns CDR1 MDHEN and CDR2 SYDVKM. This CDR3 has 13 residues. V dropped 6 bases and J dropped 9; count of bases not matched to a gene: 9. The CDR3 sequence: CASSPGQGGKAFF. In DNA form, the CDR3 reads TGTGCCAGCAGCCCCGGACAGGGAGGAAAAGCTTTCTTT.

The chain links TRBV28 to TRBJ1-2, with no clear D. The CDR3 spans 16 residues. V gave up 4 bases and J gave up 8 bases, with 23 bases separating them. The germline CDR1 and CDR2 sequences are MDHEN and SYDVKM. CDR3 DNA: TGTGCCAGCAGTTACAGCTTAGACCCCGCTGGTAAGGGCTACACCTTC. It yields the protein CASSYSLDPAGKGYTF.

The chain joins TRBV29-1 to TRBJ2-1, with 7 bases lining up with TRBD2. The CDR3 has 13 amino acids. V lost 7 bases and J lost 5; bases outside the gene matches: 8. The germline gives CDR1 SQVTM, CDR2 ANQGSEA. The CDR3 spells CSGTGTTHNEQFF. DNA for the CDR3: TGCAGCGGGACCGGGACTACCCACAATGAGCAGTTCTTC.

V usage is TRBV28 and J usage is TRBJ2-7; TRBD1 matches at 7 bases. This CDR3 spans 16 amino acids. From germline, CDR1 is MDHEN and CDR2 SYDVKM. The J segment lost 3 bases and the V segment lost 6 bases, leaving 14 bases of the junction unmatched. The CDR3 DNA follows: TGTGCCAGCAGGCCTGGATCGATGGGACAGATCTACGAGCAGTACTTC. It encodes CASRPGSMGQIYEQYF.

The gene calls are TRBV6-5 and TRBJ2-2, with TRBD1 identical over 9 bases. The CDR3 extends over 15 amino acids. V gave up 6 bases and J gave up 6 bases; unmatched junction bases: 8. CDR1 and CDR2 (germline): MNHEY, SVGAGI. The CDR3 nucleotides read TGTGCCAGCAGCCCCGGGACAGGGTACGCCGGGGAGCTGTTTTTT. Protein: CASSPGTGYAGELFF.

The chain uses TRBV14 and TRBJ1-3; no clear D gene. Germline V lookup: CDR1 SGHDN, CDR2 FVKESK. The ends were cut back, 3 bases at V and 0 bases at J, with 15 bases in the middle. The CDR3 consists of 17 residues. The CDR3 coding sequence is TGTGCCAGCAGCCATGTATTGGACTGGGACTCTGGAAACACCATATATTTT. Its protein is CASSHVLDWDSGNTIYF.

The rearrangement uses TRBV5-1 and TRBJ2-4, with D perhaps matching TRBD1 (7 bases). The germline V gene encodes CDR1 SGHRS and CDR2 YFSETQ. The CDR3 is 13 residues long. The germline V and J ends were trimmed by 3 bases and 7 bases, with 11 bases remaining between them. The CDR3 DNA is TGCGCCAGCAGCTCAGGAGGGGGCAACATTCAGTACTTC. Amino acids: CASSSGGGNIQYF.

CDR3 coding DNA: TGTGCCAGCAGCTTAGGACTAGCGCACACAGATACGCAGTATTTT. It codes for CASSLGLAHTDTQYF. V is TRBV7-3 and J is TRBJ2-3, with 9 bases fitting TRBD2. The germline V gene has CDR1 SGHTA and CDR2 FQGTGA. Trimming cost V 2 bases and J 2 bases; bases outside gene matches: 2. CDR3 length equals 15 residues.

With respect to this clone: Other nucleotide sequences in the sample specify the same CDR3. The rearrangement joins TRBV5-1 to TRBJ2-5; 9 bases line up with TRBD2. The CDR3 is made up of 15 amino acids. Germline V CDR1 and CDR2: SGHRS, YFSETQ. After removal of 0 bases from V and 3 bases from J, the junction contained 3 bases not matched to a gene. The CDR3 reads CASSLAAGGEETQYF. The DNA of the CDR3 is TGCGCCAGCAGCTTGGCAGCGGGGGGAGAAGAGACCCAGTACTTC.

The rearrangement links TRBV6-1 to TRBJ1-5, with TRBD1 matching over 8 bases. The germline V gene encodes CDR1 MNHNS and CDR2 SASEGT. With V trimmed by 8 bases and J by 1 base, 4 bases remained unmatched. The CDR3 is 14 residues long. Here the CDR3 DNA reads TGTGCCAGCCACAGGGGGGAGAGCAATCAGCCCCAGCATTTT. Its translation: CASHRGESNQPQHF.

The V and J genes are TRBV5-5 and TRBJ2-7; 9 nucleotides align to TRBD2. The CDR3 is made up of 15 amino acids. Germline CDR1 and CDR2: SGHKS and YYEKEE (reference sequence). The V and J ends lost 4 bases and 6 bases, in that order; junction bases with no gene match: 11. CDR3 in DNA: TGTGCCAGCAGCGCCTCTAGCGGGGAGGGGCGCGAGCAGTACTTC. Protein: CASSASSGEGREQYF.

This clone was seen only once. The V gene is TRBV15, the J gene TRBJ2-2; 9 positions agree with TRBD1. Per the germline V gene, CDR1 is LNHNV and CDR2 is YYDKDF (reference sequence). With 3 bases clipped from V and 6 bases from J, the junction kept 5 bases outside the gene matches. The CDR3 is 15 amino acids. CDR3 residues: CATSSRRQGAGELFF. In nucleotides, the CDR3 is TGTGCCACCAGCAGCCGAAGACAGGGGGCCGGGGAGCTGTTTTTT.

The chain joins TRBV19 to TRBJ1-1, with D possibly matching TRBD1 (6 bases). CDR1 is LNHDA, CDR2 SQIVND, per germline (reference sequence). The ends were cut back, 4 bases at V and 3 bases at J, with 15 bases in the middle. This CDR3 is 15 amino acids long. The CDR3 loop is CASSTQGGGDTEAFF. Written as DNA, the CDR3 is TGTGCCAGTAGTACTCAGGGAGGGGGAGACACTGAAGCTTTCTTT. The complete variable domain, with remaining parts taken from reference TRBV19 and TRBJ1-1, reads DGGITQSPKYLFRKEGQNVTLSCEQNLNHDAMYWYRQDPGQGLRLIYYSQIVNDFQKGDIAEGYSVSREKKESFPLTVTSAQKNPTAFYLCASSTQGGGDTEAFFGQGTRLTVV.

The chain recombines TRBV6-5 with TRBJ2-2, with D maybe TRBD1 (7 bases). V dropped 4 bases and J dropped 0 bases, with 9 bases sitting between them. Germline CDR1 is MNHEY and CDR2 is SVGAGI. The CDR3 spans 15 residues. Here the CDR3 reads CASSWRGPNTGELFF. In DNA form, the CDR3 reads TGTGCCAGCAGTTGGAGGGGGCCGAACACCGGGGAGCTGTTTTTT.

The V call is TRBV14, the J call TRBJ1-5; TRBD1 might be the D (5 bases). Germline V lookup: CDR1 SGHDN, CDR2 FVKESK. V gave up 1 base and J gave up 0 bases, with 19 bases separating them. This CDR3 has 19 amino acids. The DNA of the CDR3 is TGTGCCAGCAGCCAAGGATCAGGGTTGTACTTCCCTAGCAATCAGCCCCAGCATTTT. It specifies CASSQGSGLYFPSNQPQHF.